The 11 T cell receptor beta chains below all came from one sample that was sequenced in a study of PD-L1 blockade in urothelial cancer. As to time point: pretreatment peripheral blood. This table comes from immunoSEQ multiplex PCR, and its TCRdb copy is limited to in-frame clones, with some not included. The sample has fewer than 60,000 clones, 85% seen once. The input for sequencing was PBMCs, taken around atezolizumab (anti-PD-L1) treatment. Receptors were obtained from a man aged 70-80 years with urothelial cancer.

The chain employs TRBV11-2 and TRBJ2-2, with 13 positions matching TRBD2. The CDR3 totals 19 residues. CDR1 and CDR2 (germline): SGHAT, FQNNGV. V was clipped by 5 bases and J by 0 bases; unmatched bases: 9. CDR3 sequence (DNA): TGTGCCAGCAGCCCTTCGATGACTAGCGGGAGGTCGAACACCGGGGAGCTGTTTTTT. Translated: CASSPSMTSGRSNTGELFF.

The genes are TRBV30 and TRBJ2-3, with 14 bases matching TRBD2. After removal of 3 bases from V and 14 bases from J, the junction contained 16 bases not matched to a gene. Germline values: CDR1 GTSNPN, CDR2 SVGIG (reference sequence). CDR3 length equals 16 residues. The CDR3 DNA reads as TGTGCCTGGAGCGGGACTAGCGGGAGACAACACAGATACGCGTATTTT. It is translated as CAWSGTSGRQHRYAYF.

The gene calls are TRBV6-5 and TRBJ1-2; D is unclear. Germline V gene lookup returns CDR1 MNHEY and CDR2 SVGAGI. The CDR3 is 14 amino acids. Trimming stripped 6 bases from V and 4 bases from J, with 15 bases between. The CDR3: CASRAGAWGYGYTF. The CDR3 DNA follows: TGTGCCAGCAGAGCGGGTGCGTGGGGCTATGGCTACACCTTC.

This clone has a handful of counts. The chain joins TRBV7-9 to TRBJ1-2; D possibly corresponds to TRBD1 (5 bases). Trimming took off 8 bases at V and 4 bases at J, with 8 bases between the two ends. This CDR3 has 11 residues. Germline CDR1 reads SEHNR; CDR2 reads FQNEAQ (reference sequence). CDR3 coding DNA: TGTGCCAGCGGCGGGGCCTATGGCTACACCTTC. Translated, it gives CASGGAYGYTF.

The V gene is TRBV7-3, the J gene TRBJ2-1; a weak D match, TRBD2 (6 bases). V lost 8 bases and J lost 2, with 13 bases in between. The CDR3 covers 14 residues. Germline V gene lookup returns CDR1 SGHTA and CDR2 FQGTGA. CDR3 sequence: CASGQGGTYNEQFF. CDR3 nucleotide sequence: TGTGCCAGCGGTCAGGGCGGGACCTACAATGAGCAGTTCTTC.

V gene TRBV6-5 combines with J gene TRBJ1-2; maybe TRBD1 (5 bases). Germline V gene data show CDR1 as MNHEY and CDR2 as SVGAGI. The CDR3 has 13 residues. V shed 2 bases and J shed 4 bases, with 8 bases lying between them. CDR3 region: CASSYLGAYGYTF. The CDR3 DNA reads TGTGCCAGCAGTTACCTTGGGGCCTATGGCTACACCTTC.

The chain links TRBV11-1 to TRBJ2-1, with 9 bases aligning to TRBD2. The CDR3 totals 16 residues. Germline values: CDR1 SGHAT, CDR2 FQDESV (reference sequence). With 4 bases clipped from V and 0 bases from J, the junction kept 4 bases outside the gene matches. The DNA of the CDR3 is TGTGCCAGCAGCTCGTTTAGCGGGAGCTCCTACAATGAGCAGTTCTTC. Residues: CASSSFSGSSYNEQFF.

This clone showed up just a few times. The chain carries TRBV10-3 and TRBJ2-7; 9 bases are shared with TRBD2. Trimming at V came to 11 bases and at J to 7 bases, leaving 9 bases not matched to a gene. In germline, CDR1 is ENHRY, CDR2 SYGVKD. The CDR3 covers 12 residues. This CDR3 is CAGGGAVGEQYF. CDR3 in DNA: TGTGCCGGCGGGGGGGCCGTTGGGGAGCAGTACTTC.

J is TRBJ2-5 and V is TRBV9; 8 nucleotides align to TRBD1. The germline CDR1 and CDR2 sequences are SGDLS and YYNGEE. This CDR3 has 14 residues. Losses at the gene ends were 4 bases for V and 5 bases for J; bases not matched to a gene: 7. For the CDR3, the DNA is TGTGCCAGCAGCCATCCCACAGGGGGGGAGACCCAGTACTTC. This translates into CASSHPTGGETQYF.

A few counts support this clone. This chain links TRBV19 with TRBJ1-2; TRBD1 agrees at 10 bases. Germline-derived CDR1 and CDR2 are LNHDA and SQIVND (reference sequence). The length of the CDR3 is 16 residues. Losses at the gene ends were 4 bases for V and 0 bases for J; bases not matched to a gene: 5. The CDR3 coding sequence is TGTGCCAGTAGTAATCCCGGACAGGGGGCTAACTATGGCTACACCTTC. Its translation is CASSNPGQGANYGYTF.

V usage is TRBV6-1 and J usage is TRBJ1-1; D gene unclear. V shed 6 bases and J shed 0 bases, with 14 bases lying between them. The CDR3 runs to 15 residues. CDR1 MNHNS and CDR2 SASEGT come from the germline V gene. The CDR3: CASSHGGYLNTEAFF. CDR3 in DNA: TGTGCCAGCAGCCACGGCGGATACTTGAACACTGAAGCTTTCTTT.